These 26 T cell receptor beta chains were sequenced from one sample in a study of T cell responses to AZD1222 COVID-19 vaccine. Sequencing was performed with immunoSEQ multiplex PCR; in TCRdb, only in-frame clones are kept and a portion is missing. The sample lists nearly 80,000 clones; around 84% were seen once. The specimen comprised peripheral blood, sampled on day 0 of AZD1222 vaccination. Receptors originate from an adult in good health.

The chain employs TRBV19 and TRBJ2-7; 7 nucleotides align to TRBD2. This CDR3 contains 15 residues. V shed 5 bases and J 2 bases; nucleotides not matched to a gene: 9. Germline CDR1 is LNHDA and CDR2 is SQIVND (reference sequence). The CDR3 sequence: CASSSPGLPTYEQYF. The CDR3 DNA reads as TGTGCCAGTAGTTCTCCGGGACTACCGACCTACGAGCAGTACTTC.

The gene calls are TRBV19 and TRBJ2-3; TRBD2 is a possible D gene (6 bases). In germline, CDR1 is LNHDA, CDR2 SQIVND (reference sequence). The ends were cut back, 10 bases at V and 2 bases at J, with 16 bases in the middle. The CDR3 extends over 14 amino acids. The CDR3 sequence: CATSPGLTTDTQYF. The CDR3 DNA follows: TGTGCCACCTCCCCGGGACTTACCACAGATACGCAGTATTTT.

This clone was seen more than once but under ten times. The V gene is TRBV7-2, the J gene TRBJ1-1; 9 bases agree with TRBD1. The ends lost 7 bases at V and 4 bases at J; junction bases unmatched: 10. CDR1 and CDR2 (germline): SGHTA, FQGNSA. The length of the CDR3 is 15 residues. CDR3: CASIATGGAGTEAFF. Written as DNA, the CDR3 is TGTGCCAGCATCGCCACAGGGGGCGCCGGCACTGAAGCTTTCTTT.

The J gene is TRBJ2-7, the V gene TRBV7-7; 9 bases are a match to TRBD1. Unmatched junction bases numbered 5, after V lost 5 bases and J lost 0 bases. Germline CDR1 reads SSHAT; CDR2 reads FNYEAQ (reference sequence). The CDR3 sequence is 15 residues long. Written as DNA, the CDR3 is TGTGCCAGCAGCGAGGGGACAGGGACCTCCTACGAGCAGTACTTC. The encoded protein is CASSEGTGTSYEQYF. Together with reference TRBV7-7 and TRBJ2-7, the CDR3 gives the full variable domain: GAGVSQSPRYKVTKRGQDVTLRCDPISSHATLYWYQQALGQGPEFLTYFNYEAQPDKSGLPSDRFSAERPEGSISTLTIQRTEQRDSAMYRCASSEGTGTSYEQYFGPGTRLTVT.

In its sample, this clone was seen once. The genes are TRBV14 and TRBJ1-3, with TRBD1 matching over 7 bases. Trimming took 4 bases from V and 0 from J; bases not matched to a gene: 6. The CDR3 spans 16 residues. Germline V gene data show CDR1 as SGHDN and CDR2 as FVKESK. CDR3 DNA: TGTGCCAGCAGCCCAGGGGGGGGCTCCTCTGGAAACACCATATATTTT. Translated, it gives CASSPGGGSSGNTIYF.

The chain links TRBV3-1 (or the pseudogene TRBV3-2) to TRBJ2-7, with no clear D. CDR1 is LGHDT and CDR2 is YNNKEL in the germline V gene (reference sequence). The CDR3 contains 15 residues. V was pared by 0 bases and J by 2 bases, with 11 bases between. The CDR3 here is CASSQEVTRTYEQYF. The CDR3 region has the DNA TGTGCCAGCAGCCAAGAAGTTACGAGAACCTACGAGCAGTACTTC.

The table lists this clone with a few counts. The V call is TRBV28, the J call TRBJ2-7; D is perhaps TRBD1 (6 bases). Germline CDR1 MDHEN, CDR2 SYDVKM. The CDR3 is made up of 13 amino acids. V was clipped by 4 bases and J by 3 bases, with 10 bases between them. CDR3 residues: CASSSTGLYEQYF. Written as DNA, the CDR3 is TGTGCCAGCAGTTCCACAGGGCTCTACGAGCAGTACTTC.

In this sample, this clone turned up a few times. V is TRBV3-1 (or the pseudogene TRBV3-2) and J is TRBJ1-2; D is ambiguous. V was pared by 0 bases and J by 4 bases, with 15 bases between. The CDR3 loop spans 16 amino acids. Germline CDR1 LGHDT, CDR2 YNNKEL (reference sequence). The CDR3 spells CASSQEGGNLIYGYTF. CDR3 in DNA: TGTGCCAGCAGCCAAGAGGGTGGGAACCTTATCTATGGCTACACCTTC.

This clone was picked up a small number of times. This sequence joins TRBV18 and TRBJ2-1, with D perhaps matching TRBD1 or TRBD2 (5 bases each). Between the trimmed V and J ends, which lost 6 bases and 8 bases, there was a span of 17 bases. The CDR3 is 14 amino acids. Germline loops: CDR1 KGHSH, CDR2 LQKENI. CDR3 protein: CASSPDFGTHEQFF. CDR3 nucleotides: TGTGCCAGCTCTCCGGACTTTGGGACCCATGAGCAGTTCTTC.

This rearrangement joins TRBV5-4 to TRBJ2-3; D remains ambiguous. The germline gives CDR1 SGHNT, CDR2 YYREEE (reference sequence). Between the trimmed V and J ends, which lost 4 bases and 1 base, there was a span of 13 bases. CDR3 size: 15 residues. Here the CDR3 reads CASSRPGFGTDTQYF. CDR3 DNA: TGTGCCAGCAGCCGCCCCGGGTTTGGCACAGATACGCAGTATTTT.

This chain uses TRBV9 with TRBJ1-1; D gene ambiguous. Trimming removed 4 bases from V and 2 bases from J, with 24 bases in between. CDR3 length: 18 amino acids. Germline V gene lookup returns CDR1 SGDLS and CDR2 YYNGEE. CDR3 nucleotide sequence: TGTGCCAGCAGCCCCTACCGTACCCCCGCAGCGGAAAACACTGAAGCTTTCTTT. This sequence encodes CASSPYRTPAAENTEAFF.

The chain links TRBV10-3 to TRBJ2-5; 7 bases line up with TRBD2. CDR1 and CDR2 from the germline V gene are ENHRY and SYGVKD. The J segment lost 5 bases and the V segment lost 0 bases, leaving 3 bases of the junction unmatched. This CDR3 is 14 amino acids long. This CDR3 reads CAISESGGVETQYF. The DNA for the CDR3 is TGTGCCATCAGTGAGTCGGGAGGGGTGGAGACCCAGTACTTC.

The genes are TRBV11-2 and TRBJ2-2; 8 bases match TRBD1. The CDR3 extends over 19 amino acids. Germline V gene data show CDR1 as SGHAT and CDR2 as FQNNGV. Unmatched junction bases numbered 14, after V lost 1 base and J lost 4 bases. CDR3: CASSLGGRQGTSLTGELFF. The CDR3, as DNA: TGTGCCAGCAGCTTAGGGGGCAGACAGGGGACGAGCCTCACCGGGGAGCTGTTTTTT.

This clone came up a few times. V gene TRBV19 combines with J gene TRBJ1-6; D is perhaps TRBD1 (5 bases). Germline V gene sequence: CDR1 LNHDA, CDR2 SQIVND (reference sequence). The CDR3 is 16 residues long. V was pared by 1 base and J by 11 bases, with 18 bases between. In DNA, the CDR3 is TGTGCCAGTAGTATAGCCTCCCGGGGCCGGGGGGCACCCCTCCACTTT. This sequence encodes CASSIASRGRGAPLHF.

This sequence joins TRBV19 and TRBJ2-7; 11 bases match TRBD1. There are 14 residues in the CDR3. The germline V gene encodes CDR1 LNHDA and CDR2 SQIVND (reference sequence). V lost 8 bases to trimming and J lost 1 base; unmatched junction nucleotides: 4. CDR3 coding DNA: TGTGCCAGTCGGGACAGGGGGGGGTCCTACGAGCAGTACTTC. Amino acids: CASRDRGGSYEQYF.

This sequence joins TRBV5-4 and TRBJ1-1; unclear D gene. V was clipped by 2 bases and J by 8 bases, with 7 bases between them. Looked up from germline, CDR1 is SGHNT and CDR2 is YYREEE (reference sequence). The CDR3 spans 11 residues. CDR3 protein: CASSLFQEAFF. CDR3 coding DNA: TGTGCCAGCAGCTTATTCCAGGAAGCTTTCTTT.

The rearrangement uses TRBV7-9 and TRBJ1-5, with D tentatively TRBD1 (5 bases). The germline V gene encodes CDR1 SEHNR and CDR2 FQNEAQ (reference sequence). Trimming shortened V by 5 bases and J by 4 bases, and 12 bases separated the two germline ends. This CDR3 contains 14 residues. CDR3 sequence (DNA): TGTGCCAGCAGCCAAGGGGATTTAAATCAGCCCCAGCATTTT. Amino acids: CASSQGDLNQPQHF.

V is TRBV29-1 and J is TRBJ1-1; possibly TRBD1 for D (5 bases). Per germline, CDR1 SQVTM and CDR2 ANQGSEA. The CDR3 consists of 13 residues. Trimming left V 4 bases short and J 4 bases short, with 13 bases between. The CDR3 sequence is CSVGDGEGTEAFF. The CDR3 region has the DNA TGCAGCGTTGGGGACGGGGAGGGCACTGAAGCTTTCTTT.

The gene calls are TRBV28 and TRBJ1-2, with a possible D match to TRBD1 (6 bases). This CDR3 comprises 14 residues. Trimming took 6 bases from V and 4 from J, leaving 15 bases between them. Germline V gene data show CDR1 as MDHEN and CDR2 as SYDVKM. This CDR3 reads CASRVQGKLYGYTF. CDR3 nucleotide sequence: TGTGCCAGCAGGGTACAGGGTAAACTCTATGGCTACACCTTC.

The chain uses TRBV5-6 and TRBJ2-7; D perhaps matches TRBD1 (7 bases). This CDR3 contains 14 residues. V was clipped by 2 bases and J by 5 bases, with 14 bases between them. Germline V gene lookup returns CDR1 SGHDT and CDR2 YYEEEE. The CDR3 DNA sequence: TGTGCCAGCAGCTTTCTGACAGGGAGGAACGAGCAGTACTTC. Its protein is CASSFLTGRNEQYF.

In its sample, this clone was seen a few times. The genes are TRBV5-1 and TRBJ1-2, with 12 positions matching TRBD1. This CDR3 has 17 amino acids. V trimming: 2 bases; J trimming: 4 bases; junction bases outside the gene matches: 9. Germline V lookup: CDR1 SGHRS, CDR2 YFSETQ. CDR3 coding DNA: TGCGCCAGCAGCTTTGGGACAGGGGGCGGCGAGGGCTATGGCTACACCTTC. It encodes CASSFGTGGGEGYGYTF.

The genes are TRBV5-8 and TRBJ2-5; D is uncertain. Trimming took off 2 bases at V and 5 bases at J, with 7 bases between the two ends. CDR1 SGHTS and CDR2 YDEGEE come from the germline V gene. The CDR3 loop spans 12 amino acids. The CDR3 DNA follows: TGTGCCAGCAGCTTCCGGGTTGAGACCCAGTACTTC. Its protein product is CASSFRVETQYF.

The rearrangement uses TRBV29-1 and TRBJ1-2; D is perhaps TRBD1 (5 bases). Trimming took 5 bases from V and 5 from J, leaving 12 bases between them. Germline values: CDR1 SQVTM, CDR2 ANQGSEA. The CDR3 is 12 residues long. The CDR3 sequence: CSVPQGGYGYTF. The DNA for the CDR3 is TGCAGCGTTCCCCAGGGTGGTTATGGCTACACCTTC.

V is TRBV6-5 and J is TRBJ2-7; D may be TRBD2 (7 bases). CDR3 size: 15 residues. CDR1 MNHEY and CDR2 SVGAGI come from the germline V gene. The V end lost 4 bases, the J end lost 0 bases, and 13 bases lay between the germline ends. The CDR3 DNA is TGTGCCAGCAGTTCACAGGGCGGGAGCTCCTACGAGCAGTACTTC. It is translated as CASSSQGGSSYEQYF.

The V gene is TRBV2, the J gene TRBJ2-7; 9 bases are a match to TRBD1. V dropped 4 bases and J dropped 5; count of bases not matched to a gene: 3. Germline V CDR1 and CDR2: SNHLY, FYNNEI. There are 13 residues in the CDR3. This chain's CDR3 is CASSGGDRDEQYF. The CDR3 DNA sequence: TGTGCCAGCAGTGGGGGGGACAGGGACGAGCAGTACTTC.

J is TRBJ2-7 and V is TRBV7-9; 9 bases fit TRBD1. Germline V CDR1 and CDR2: SEHNR, FQNEAQ (reference sequence). The V and J ends lost 5 bases and 5 bases, in that order; junction bases with no gene match: 7. CDR3 length: 14 amino acids. For the CDR3, the DNA is TGTGCCAGCAGCGTGATGGGACAGGGCGACGAGCAGTACTTC. Translation gives CASSVMGQGDEQYF.